This T cell receptor (beta chain) was profiled in a study of blood T cell repertoires in COVID-19. Method: immunoSEQ multiplex PCR; TCRdb's copy keeps in-frame clones and lacks some. The table includes about 250,000 clones, about 85% detected once. Germline loops: CDR1 SGHNT, CDR2 YENEEA. Trimming shortened V by 5 bases and J by 0 bases, and 10 bases separated the two germline ends. There are 14 residues in the CDR3. The clonotype originates from a human donor with COVID-19, enrolled during active disease. The donor label of this sample is uncertain. The sequenced sample was peripheral blood. This sequence joins TRBV11-3 and TRBJ1-1, with D possibly TRBD1 on 5 matching bases. Here the CDR3 reads CASSQTGLNTEAFF. As DNA, the CDR3 is TGTGCCAGCAGCCAAACAGGACTGAACACTGAAGCTTTCTTT.